This TCR beta chain is from a study of shared clonotypes between healthy human individuals. Study in general: CD8 memory received one plate per donor, CD8 naive two, CD4 memory three and CD4 naive three. Study-wide results and caveats: Approximately 4.9% of naive CD4 clonotypes were shared across several donors.

Naive CD8 cells lacked CD45RO and underwent positive selection for CCR7, leaving out terminally differentiated effector memory CD45RA+ cells. This clone has a single count. Antigen specificity is unknown. The V gene's germline CDR1 is SGHNT and CDR2 YYREEE (reference sequence). CDR3 length equals 14 residues. Trimming removed 0 bases at V and 7 bases at J, with 10 bases between. In the source study's methods: ImmunoSEQ gave junction-only sequences without quality scores, so filtering differed. Generated by immunoSEQ multiplex PCR, the TCRdb table keeps only in-frame clones and is missing some. The DNA was the basis for D and trimming; V, J and clone size are from that table. The table includes roughly 590,000 clones, roughly 95% detected once.

The sequenced sample was naive CD8+ T cells sorted from blood. J is TRBJ1-4 and V is TRBV5-4; D may be TRBD1 (6 bases). This receptor was identified in a woman in her twenties or thirties in good health. In DNA, the CDR3 is TGTGCCAGCAGCTTGGGGGGGGCGTCTGAAAAACTGTTTTTT. Protein: CASSLGGASEKLFF.